This T cell receptor (beta chain) was found in a study of cytomegalovirus exposure and HLA in healthy donors. On this clone itself: Antigen unknown.

Study-wide points: The study designated 150 to 200 TCR beta chains cytomegalovirus-associated.

With 0 bases clipped from V and 0 bases from J, the junction kept 10 bases outside the gene matches. The CDR3 sequence is 20 residues long. Germline values: CDR1 MNHEY, CDR2 SMNVEV (reference sequence). The table came from immunoSEQ multiplex PCR; TCRdb's copy has only in-frame clones and leaves some out. The sample contains some 260,000 clones, 80% to 95% of which appear only once. Sequencing used PBMCs. The chain combines TRBV27 with TRBJ2-1, with 11 bases aligning to TRBD2. This receptor was identified in a woman aged 25-40 years in good health and CMV-seronegative. The CDR3 DNA is TGTGCCAGCAGTTTATCGATTGGACTAGCGGGTCCGAGCTCCTACAATGAGCAGTTCTTC. It is translated as CASSLSIGLAGPSSYNEQFF.